A single sample is the source of the 14 T cell receptor beta chains below, sequenced in a study of blood T cell repertoires in COVID-19. The data were produced by immunoSEQ multiplex PCR, yet TCRdb's version contains in-frame clones alone and is incomplete. The data show around 140,000 clones, about 89% seen once. Sequencing input: peripheral blood. The receptors originated from a woman in her 70s with COVID-19, enrolled during active disease.

V and J are TRBV28 and TRBJ1-2, with 7 bases fitting TRBD1. V lost 0 bases to trimming and J lost 6 bases; unmatched junction nucleotides: 10. The CDR3 is made up of 16 amino acids. Germline-derived CDR1 and CDR2 are MDHEN and SYDVKM. CDR3 bases: TGTGCCAGCAGTTTATGGACAGGGAAGTCGACGAATGGCTACACCTTC. Its protein is CASSLWTGKSTNGYTF.

The chain recombines TRBV13 with TRBJ2-1; possible D gene TRBD2, 7 bases. Trimming took 2 bases from V and 5 from J, leaving 13 bases between them. The CDR3 length is 15 residues. Per the germline V gene, CDR1 is PRHDT and CDR2 is FYEKMQ (reference sequence). The CDR3 loop is CASSLRGGPHNEQFF. For the CDR3, the DNA is TGTGCCAGCAGCTTAAGGGGGGGCCCCCACAATGAGCAGTTCTTC. Complete variable domain (other parts from reference TRBV13 and TRBJ2-1): AAGVIQSPRHLIKEKRETATLKCYPIPRHDTVYWYQQGPGQDPQFLISFYEKMQSDKGSIPDRFSAQQFSDYHSELNMSSLELGDSALYFCASSLRGGPHNEQFFGPGTRLTVL.

V and J are TRBV27 and TRBJ1-5; D not certain. CDR1 and CDR2 from the germline V gene are MNHEY and SMNVEV (reference sequence). V dropped 0 bases and J dropped 5 bases, with 8 bases sitting between them. The CDR3 runs to 14 residues. This chain's CDR3 is CASSLSEPYQPQHF. CDR3 bases: TGTGCCAGCAGTTTATCGGAGCCCTATCAGCCCCAGCATTTT.

The rearrangement uses TRBV29-1 and TRBJ1-1; 8 bases map to TRBD1. V shed 7 bases, J shed 6 bases, and the junction held 7 bases outside the gene matches. CDR3 size: 12 residues. The germline V gene encodes CDR1 SQVTM and CDR2 ANQGSEA. In DNA, the CDR3 is TGCAGCGCCCTAGGACAGGGCTCTGAAGCTTTCTTT. Protein product: CSALGQGSEAFF.

Notes on this clone: Distinct nucleotide sequences in the sample also encode this CDR3. This CDR3 is CASSLNQPQHF. CDR3 nucleotide sequence: TGTGCCAGCAGCCTTAATCAGCCCCAGCATTTT. The genes are TRBV2 and TRBJ1-5; D is unresolved. The germline V and J ends were trimmed by 6 bases and 4 bases, with 4 bases remaining between them. The CDR3 has 11 amino acids. Germline loops: CDR1 SNHLY, CDR2 FYNNEI. The entire variable domain, with the rest obtained from reference TRBV2 and TRBJ1-5, is as follows: EPEVTQTPSHQVTQMGQEVILRCVPISNHLYFYWYRQILGQKVEFLVSFYNNEISEKSEIFDDQFSVERPDGSNFTLKIRSTKLEDSAMYFCASSLNQPQHFGDGTRLSIL.

The rearrangement joins TRBV5-1 to TRBJ2-7, with D possibly TRBD1 on 6 matching bases. Per the germline V gene, CDR1 is SGHRS and CDR2 is YFSETQ. The CDR3 contains 17 residues. With 4 bases removed from V and 2 bases from J, the gap between germline ends came to 22 bases. CDR3 nucleotide sequence: TGCGCCAGCAGCCTCGAGTGGGGGCGGGCGTGGACCTACGAGCAGTACTTC. Translation: CASSLEWGRAWTYEQYF. The full variable domain, completed using reference TRBV5-1 and TRBJ2-7, is KAGVTQTPRYLIKTRGQQVTLSCSPISGHRSVSWYQQTPGQGLQFLFEYFSETQRNKGNFPGRFSGRQFSNSRSEMNVSTLELGDSALYLCASSLEWGRAWTYEQYFGPGTRLTVT.

This clone has more than one count but fewer than ten. V is TRBV19 and J is TRBJ2-1; no clear D gene. The CDR3 totals 14 residues. The germline V and J ends were trimmed by 2 bases and 5 bases, with 10 bases remaining between them. CDR1 LNHDA and CDR2 SQIVND come from the germline V gene (reference sequence). Here the CDR3 DNA reads TGTGCCAGTAGTATATTTGACACCCACAATGAGCAGTTCTTC. Residues: CASSIFDTHNEQFF.

Here the CDR3 reads CASSLTGDLNTGELFF. The CDR3 coding sequence is TGCGCCAGCAGCTTGACGGGGGACTTAAACACCGGGGAGCTGTTTTTT. The chain has TRBV5-1 and TRBJ2-2, with D possibly being TRBD2 (6 bases). The germline CDR1 and CDR2 sequences are SGHRS and YFSETQ. There are 16 residues in the CDR3. With 1 base removed from V and 2 bases from J, the gap between germline ends came to 12 bases.

This clone occurred a few times. The gene calls are TRBV30 and TRBJ1-5; TRBD1 is a possible D gene (6 bases). The CDR3 spans 15 residues. V was shortened by 5 bases and J by 6 bases, with 20 bases between the two germline ends. Germline assignment: CDR1 GTSNPN and CDR2 SVGIG (reference sequence). CDR3 residues: CAWGRAKGGGQPQHF. In nucleotides, the CDR3 is TGTGCCTGGGGGAGGGCCAAGGGGGGAGGTCAGCCCCAGCATTTT. Drawing the rest from reference TRBV30 and TRBJ1-5, the complete variable domain is SQTIHQWPATLVQPVGSPLSLECTVEGTSNPNLYWYRQAAGRGLQLLFYSVGIGQISSEVPQNLSASRPQDRQFILSSKKLLLSDSGFYLCAWGRAKGGGQPQHFGDGTRLSIL.

This sequence joins TRBV11-2 and TRBJ2-7; TRBD1 is a possible D gene (6 bases). The V gene lost 5 bases and the J gene lost 2 bases, with 22 bases spanning the gap. Germline CDR1 reads SGHAT; CDR2 reads FQNNGV. CDR3 length: 17 residues. CDR3 sequence (DNA): TGTGCCAGCAGCCTTTTAACAGGGACACTGAATCCCTACGAGCAGTACTTC. Protein: CASSLLTGTLNPYEQYF.

The CDR3 is CASSSIAGAESGYTF. Here the CDR3 DNA reads TGTGCCAGCAGCAGTATAGCGGGGGCAGAGAGTGGCTACACCTTC. The chain carries TRBV2 and TRBJ1-2, with a tentative D call TRBD1 (6 bases). The V end lost 6 bases, the J end lost 7 bases, and 21 bases lay between the germline ends. The CDR3 has 15 residues. From germline, CDR1 is SNHLY and CDR2 FYNNEI.

The chain combines TRBV5-1 with TRBJ1-6; D is perhaps TRBD1 (6 bases). Trimming left V 0 bases short and J 10 bases short, with 14 bases between. The CDR3 loop spans 15 amino acids. The germline gives CDR1 SGHRS, CDR2 YFSETQ. The DNA of the CDR3 is TGCGCCAGCAGCTTGGAGGGGGTTCGGAGCTCACCCCTCCACTTT. It encodes CASSLEGVRSSPLHF.

The V gene is TRBV15, the J gene TRBJ2-3; 10 bases line up with TRBD1. Germline CDR1 LNHNV, CDR2 YYDKDF (reference sequence). The CDR3 has 16 amino acids. Trimming at V came to 1 base and at J to 2 bases, leaving 3 bases not matched to a gene. The CDR3 nucleotides are TGTGCCACCAGCAGAGGGGACAGGGGTTCCACAGATACGCAGTATTTT. It yields the protein CATSRGDRGSTDTQYF.

V and J are TRBV5-4 and TRBJ2-7, with TRBD1 as a possible D gene (5 bases). The CDR3 sequence is 13 residues long. Germline CDR1 and CDR2: SGHNT and YYREEE (reference sequence). The V and J ends lost 5 bases and 2 bases respectively, with 11 bases between them. CDR3 amino acids: CASRKGATYEQYF. CDR3 coding DNA: TGTGCCAGCAGAAAAGGGGCCACCTACGAGCAGTACTTC.